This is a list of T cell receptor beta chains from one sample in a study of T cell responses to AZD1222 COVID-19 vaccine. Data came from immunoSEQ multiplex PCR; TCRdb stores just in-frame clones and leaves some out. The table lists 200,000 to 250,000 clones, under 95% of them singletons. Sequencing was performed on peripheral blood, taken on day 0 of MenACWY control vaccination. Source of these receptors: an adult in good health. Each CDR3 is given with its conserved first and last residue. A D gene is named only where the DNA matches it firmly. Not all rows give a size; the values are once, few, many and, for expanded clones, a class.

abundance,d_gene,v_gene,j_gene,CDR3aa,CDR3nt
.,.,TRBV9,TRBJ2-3,CASSVVVAGASTDTQYF,TGTGCCAGCAGCGTAGTTGTGGCGGGGGCTAGCACAGATACGCAGTATTTT
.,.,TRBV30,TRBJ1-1,CAYSRGWTEAFF,TGTGCCTACAGTAGGGGGTGGACTGAAGCTTTCTTT
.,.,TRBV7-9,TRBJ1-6,CASSPGLAGSAYNSPLHF,TGTGCCAGCAGCCCTGGCCTGGCAGGTTCGGCCTATAATTCACCCCTCCACTTT
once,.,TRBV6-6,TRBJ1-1,CASSYPGPGTEAFF,TGTGCCAGCAGTTACCCAGGCCCGGGCACTGAAGCTTTCTTT
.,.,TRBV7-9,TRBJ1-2,CASSFAGANGAGYTF,TGTGCCAGCAGCTTCGCGGGGGCAAATGGTGCTGGCTACACCTTC
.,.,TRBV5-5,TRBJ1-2,CASSAGHYGANYGYTF,TGTGCCAGCAGCGCCGGGCATTACGGGGCTAACTATGGCTACACCTTC
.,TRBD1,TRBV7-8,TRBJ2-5,CASTPKGAGETQYF,TGTGCCAGCACTCCCAAGGGGGCTGGGGAGACCCAGTACTTC
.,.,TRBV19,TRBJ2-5,CASSKASRRLKGETQYF,TGTGCCAGTAGTAAGGCCTCCCGACGTCTAAAAGGGGAGACCCAGTACTTC
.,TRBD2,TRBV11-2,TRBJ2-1,CASTIAGGGEQFF,TGTGCCAGCACAATAGCGGGGGGCGGTGAGCAGTTCTTC
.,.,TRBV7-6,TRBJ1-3,CASWTGLLLDSIYF,TGTGCCAGCTGGACGGGATTACTCCTCGACTCCATATATTTT
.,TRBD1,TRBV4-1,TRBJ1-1,CASSQRQGAGAFF,TGCGCCAGCAGCCAACGACAGGGGGCTGGGGCTTTCTTT
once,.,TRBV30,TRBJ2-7,CAGNTGLYEQYF,TGTGCCGGAAATACAGGGTTATACGAGCAGTACTTC
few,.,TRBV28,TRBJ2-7,CASSSPRGHEQYF,TGTGCCAGCAGTTCCCCCAGAGGGCACGAGCAGTACTTC
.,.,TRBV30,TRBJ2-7,CAWSDNYEQYF,TGTGCCTGGAGCGACAACTACGAGCAGTACTTC
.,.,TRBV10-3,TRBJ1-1,CAIGALMNTEAFF,TGTGCCATCGGGGCATTGATGAACACTGAAGCTTTCTTT
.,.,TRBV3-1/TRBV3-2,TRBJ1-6,CASSPNTHQTLHF,TGTGCCAGCAGCCCAAACACTCACCAAACCCTCCACTTT
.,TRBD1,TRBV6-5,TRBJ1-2,CASGTGADYGYTF,TGTGCCAGCGGGACAGGGGCGGACTATGGCTACACCTTC
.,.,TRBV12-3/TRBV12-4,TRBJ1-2,CASSLRPSNGYTF,TGTGCCAGCAGTTTGAGACCAAGCAATGGCTACACCTTC
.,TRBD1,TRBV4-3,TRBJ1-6,CASSRTGTGLVRNSPLHF,TGCGCCAGCAGCCGAACCGGGACAGGGCTTGTTAGGAATTCACCCCTCCACTTT
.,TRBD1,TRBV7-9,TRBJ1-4,CASSSGQGITNEKLFF,TGTGCCAGCAGCTCGGGACAGGGCATAACTAATGAAAAACTGTTTTTT
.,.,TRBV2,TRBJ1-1,CATRPGNTEAFF,TGTGCCACAAGGCCTGGGAACACTGAAGCTTTCTTT
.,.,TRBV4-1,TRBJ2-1,CASSQVGLWNEQFF,TGCGCCAGCAGCCAAGTGGGACTTTGGAATGAGCAGTTCTTC